This T cell receptor (beta chain) is from a study of radiotherapy plus CTLA-4 blockade in lung cancer listed by TCRdb under 2018. Regarding the complete study: Among the enrolled patients, around 19% had an objective response, and less than 40% reached disease control. The research as a whole found: Early dynamic changes in blood T cell clones, together with increased serum interferon-beta after radiation, were reported as the strongest predictors of response. TCR clones derived from tumors expanded in peripheral blood after treatment with radiotherapy and ipilimumab.

In this study, focal radiation therapy paired with CTLA-4 blockade (ipilimumab) was tested in patients who had chemo-refractory metastatic non-small-cell lung cancer. Preparation of the library involved the immunoSEQ multiplex PCR assay. TCRdb took over this immuneACCESS table, retaining in-frame rearrangements with V and J assigned. Such tables are incomplete; in checked studies, under half of the missing clones stem from an unresolved V gene, and the remainder is unexplained. A total of 30,000 or so clones appear in this sample, 60% to 80% of them only once. The ten largest clones take up 4.7% of the sample. In regard to this clone: Its cognate antigen has yet to be identified. No qualities accompany the bases; no much larger clone lies one base away.

This specimen consisted of peripheral blood, obtained from a patient treated with radiotherapy plus ipilimumab. The sequence came from a human donor with non-small cell lung cancer whose response to radiotherapy plus ipilimumab could not be evaluated.

Read as DNA, the sequence is TGTGCCAGCAGTCCCGCCCGAAGACTAGCGGGTGAAAACAATGAGCAGTTCTTC. It encodes CASSPARRLAGENNEQFF. The sequence is built from TRBV28 and TRBJ2-1, with 10 junctional bases fitting TRBD2. Trimming leaves V shorter by 5 bases and J shorter by 5 bases, with the junction holding 15 bases beyond the gene matches. Spanning cysteine to phenylalanine, the CDR3 consists of 18 amino acids. The DNA shown is the 54-base CDR3, in frame from base 1. CDR1 and CDR2, looked up from the germline V gene, are MDHEN and SYDVKM.